The next 7 T cell receptor beta chains were all read from a single sample in a study of blood T cell repertoires in COVID-19. Assay: immunoSEQ multiplex PCR; the TCRdb copy retains only in-frame clones and omits some. The data contain around 110,000 clones, 70% to 85% of them singletons. Specimen: peripheral blood. The source is a man between 65 and 79 years old with active or convalescent COVID-19.

The rearrangement links TRBV7-9 to TRBJ2-6, with D unresolved. Germline CDR1 SEHNR, CDR2 FQNEAQ (reference sequence). V dropped 7 bases and J dropped 0 bases, with 13 bases sitting between them. This CDR3 comprises 16 residues. The CDR3 coding sequence is TGTGCCAGCAAGAGTCTCTCTAGCTCTGGGGCCAACGTCCTGACTTTC. This gives the protein CASKSLSSSGANVLTF.

V is TRBV5-1 and J is TRBJ2-2; the match to TRBD1 covers 9 bases. The V gene end was trimmed by 2 bases and the J gene end by 5 bases; junction bases not matched to a gene: 4. The CDR3 spans 15 residues. Germline values: CDR1 SGHRS, CDR2 YFSETQ. The CDR3 loop is CASSFRDRETGELFF. CDR3 nucleotide sequence: TGCGCCAGCAGCTTCCGGGACAGGGAAACCGGGGAGCTGTTTTTT.

This clone was counted a single time. J is TRBJ1-5 and V is TRBV28; 8 nucleotides agree with TRBD1. With V trimmed by 3 bases and J by 6 bases, 7 bases remained unmatched. The V gene's germline CDR1 is MDHEN and CDR2 SYDVKM. CDR3 length: 15 residues. This CDR3 reads CASSFGDRRSQPQHF. The CDR3 DNA reads as TGTGCCAGCAGTTTCGGGGACAGGAGGAGTCAGCCCCAGCATTTT.

This rearrangement joins TRBV27 to TRBJ2-7; the D gene is possibly TRBD2 (6 bases). The length of the CDR3 is 14 residues. CDR1 is MNHEY and CDR2 is SMNVEV in the germline V gene (reference sequence). V lost 8 bases, J lost 3 bases, and 17 bases lay in between. The CDR3 region has the DNA TGTGCCAGCGCCCGTGGGGGGACCAACTACGAGCAGTACTTC. This translates into CASARGGTNYEQYF.

This clone was observed a few times. V usage is TRBV29-1 and J usage is TRBJ1-2; 7 bases match TRBD1. Germline V gene sequence: CDR1 SQVTM, CDR2 ANQGSEA. Trimming removed 7 bases from V and 4 bases from J; junction bases left unmatched: 9. The CDR3 has 13 amino acids. CDR3 nucleotides: TGCAGCGCCTCCCCACGGGACAGCTATGGCTACACCTTC. Its translation: CSASPRDSYGYTF.

A few counts support this clone. The rearrangement joins TRBV2 to TRBJ1-2; D is unclear. Trimming removed 5 bases at V and 2 bases at J, with 9 bases between. Germline V gene lookup returns CDR1 SNHLY and CDR2 FYNNEI. The CDR3 covers 13 residues. In nucleotides, the CDR3 is TGTGCCAGCAGTCGGGAAATCAACTATGGCTACACCTTC. As protein: CASSREINYGYTF.

Remarks on this clone: The identical CDR3 is also encoded by other nucleotide sequences in the sample. The chain uses TRBV3-1 (or the pseudogene TRBV3-2) and TRBJ1-1; 10 bases are a match to TRBD1. The CDR3 is 14 residues long. Germline V CDR1 and CDR2: LGHDT, YNNKEL (reference sequence). V gave up 3 bases and J gave up 4 bases; unmatched junction bases: 2. CDR3 nucleotides: TGTGCCAGCAGCCATGGACAGGGGGGCACTGAAGCTTTCTTT. Protein sequence: CASSHGQGGTEAFF.